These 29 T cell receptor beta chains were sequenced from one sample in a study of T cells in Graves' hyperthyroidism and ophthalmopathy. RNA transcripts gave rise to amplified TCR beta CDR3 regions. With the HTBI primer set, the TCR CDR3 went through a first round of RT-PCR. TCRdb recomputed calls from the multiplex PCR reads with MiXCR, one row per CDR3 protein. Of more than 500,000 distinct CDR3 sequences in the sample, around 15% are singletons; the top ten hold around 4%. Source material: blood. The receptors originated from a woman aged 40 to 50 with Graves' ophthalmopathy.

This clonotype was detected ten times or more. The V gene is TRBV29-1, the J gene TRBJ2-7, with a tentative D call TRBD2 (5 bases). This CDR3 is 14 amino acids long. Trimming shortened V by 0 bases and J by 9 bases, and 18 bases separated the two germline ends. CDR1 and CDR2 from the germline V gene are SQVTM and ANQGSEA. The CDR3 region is CSVEDERSGFAQYF. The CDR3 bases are TGCAGCGTTGAAGATGAGCGATCGGGATTTGCGCAGTACTTC.

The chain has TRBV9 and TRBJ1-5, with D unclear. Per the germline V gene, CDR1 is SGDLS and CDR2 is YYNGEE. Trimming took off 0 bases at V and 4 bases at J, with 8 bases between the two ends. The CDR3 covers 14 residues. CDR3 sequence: CASSVGALNQPQHF. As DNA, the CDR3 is TGTGCCAGCAGCGTAGGGGCGTTAAATCAGCCCCAGCATTTT.

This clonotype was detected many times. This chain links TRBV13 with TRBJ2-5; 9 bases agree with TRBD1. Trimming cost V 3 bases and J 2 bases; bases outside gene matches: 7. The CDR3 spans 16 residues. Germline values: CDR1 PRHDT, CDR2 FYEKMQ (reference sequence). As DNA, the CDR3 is TGTGCCAGCAGCTTCGGACAGGGGTTGGGACAAGAGACCCAGTACTTC. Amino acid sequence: CASSFGQGLGQETQYF.

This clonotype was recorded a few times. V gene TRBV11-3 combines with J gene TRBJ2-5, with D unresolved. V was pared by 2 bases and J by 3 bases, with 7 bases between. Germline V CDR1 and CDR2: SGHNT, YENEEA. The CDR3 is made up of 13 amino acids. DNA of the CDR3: TGTGCCAGCAGCTTAATGGGGAAAGAGACCCAGTACTTC. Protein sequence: CASSLMGKETQYF.

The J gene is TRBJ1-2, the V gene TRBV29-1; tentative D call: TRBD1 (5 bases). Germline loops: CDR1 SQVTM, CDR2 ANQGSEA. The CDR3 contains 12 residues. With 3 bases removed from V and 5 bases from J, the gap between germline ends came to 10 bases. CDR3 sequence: CSVDFGTYGYTF. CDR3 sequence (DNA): TGCAGCGTTGATTTTGGGACGTATGGCTACACCTTC.

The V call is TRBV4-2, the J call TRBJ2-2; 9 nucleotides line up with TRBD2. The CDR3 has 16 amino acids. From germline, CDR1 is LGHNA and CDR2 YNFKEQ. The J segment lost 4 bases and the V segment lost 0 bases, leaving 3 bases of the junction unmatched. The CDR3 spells CASSQEGLAGTGELFF. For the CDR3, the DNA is TGTGCCAGCAGCCAAGAGGGACTAGCCGGCACCGGGGAGCTGTTTTTT.

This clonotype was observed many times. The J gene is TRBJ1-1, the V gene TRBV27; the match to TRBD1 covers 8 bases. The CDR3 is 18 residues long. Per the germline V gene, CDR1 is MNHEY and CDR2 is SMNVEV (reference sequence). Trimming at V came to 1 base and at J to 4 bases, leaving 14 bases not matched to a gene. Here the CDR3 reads CASSLFGTQGARVTEAFF. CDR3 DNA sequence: TGTGCCAGCAGTTTATTTGGGACCCAGGGGGCGAGGGTCACTGAAGCTTTCTTT.

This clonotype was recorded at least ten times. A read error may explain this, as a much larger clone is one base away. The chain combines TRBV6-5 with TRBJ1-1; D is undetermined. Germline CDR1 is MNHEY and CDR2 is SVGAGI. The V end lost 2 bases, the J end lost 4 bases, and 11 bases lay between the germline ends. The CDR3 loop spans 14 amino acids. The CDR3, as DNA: TGTGCCAGCAGTTACGATCGGCGCTCCACTGAAGCTTTCTTT. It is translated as CASSYDRRSTEAFF.

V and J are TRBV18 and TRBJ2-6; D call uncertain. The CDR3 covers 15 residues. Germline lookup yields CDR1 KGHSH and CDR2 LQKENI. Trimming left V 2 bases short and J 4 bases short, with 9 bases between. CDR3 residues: CASSPAVSGANVLTF. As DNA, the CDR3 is TGTGCCAGCTCACCAGCGGTTTCAGGGGCCAACGTCCTGACTTTC.

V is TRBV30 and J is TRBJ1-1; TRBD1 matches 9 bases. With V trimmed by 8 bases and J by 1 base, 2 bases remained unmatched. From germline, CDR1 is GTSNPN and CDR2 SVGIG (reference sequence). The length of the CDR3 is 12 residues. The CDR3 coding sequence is TGTGCCGAGGGACAGGGGAACACTGAAGCTTTCTTT. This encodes CAEGQGNTEAFF.

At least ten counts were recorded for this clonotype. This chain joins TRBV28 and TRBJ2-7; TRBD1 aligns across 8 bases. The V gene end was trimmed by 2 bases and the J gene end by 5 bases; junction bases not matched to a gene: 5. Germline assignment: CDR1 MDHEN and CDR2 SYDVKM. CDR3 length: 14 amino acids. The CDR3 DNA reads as TGTGCCAGCAGTTTAGCCGGGACAGGCGACGAGCAGTACTTC. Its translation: CASSLAGTGDEQYF.

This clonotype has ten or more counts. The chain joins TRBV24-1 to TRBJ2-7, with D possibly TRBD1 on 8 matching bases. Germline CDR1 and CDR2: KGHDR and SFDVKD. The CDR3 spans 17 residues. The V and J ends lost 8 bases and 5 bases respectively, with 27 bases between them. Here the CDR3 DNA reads TGTGCCACCACCCCTGACAGGGGTGGCGGGAGTCCCCACGAGCAGTACTTC. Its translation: CATTPDRGGGSPHEQYF.

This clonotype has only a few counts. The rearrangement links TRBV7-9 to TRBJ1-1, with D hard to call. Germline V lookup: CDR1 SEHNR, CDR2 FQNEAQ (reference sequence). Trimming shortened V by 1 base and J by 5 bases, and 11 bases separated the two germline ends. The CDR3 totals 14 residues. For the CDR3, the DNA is TGTGCCAGCAGCTTAGAACCAGTGGGGACTGAAGCTTTCTTT. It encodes CASSLEPVGTEAFF.

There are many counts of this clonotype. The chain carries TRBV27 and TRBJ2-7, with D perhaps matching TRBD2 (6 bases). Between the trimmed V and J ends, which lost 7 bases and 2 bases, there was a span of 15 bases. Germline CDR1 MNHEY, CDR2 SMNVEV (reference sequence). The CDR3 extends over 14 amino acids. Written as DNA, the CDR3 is TGTGCCAGCAATCCCGGGACTCAAGCCTACGAGCAGTACTTC. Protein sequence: CASNPGTQAYEQYF.

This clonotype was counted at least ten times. CDR3 DNA: TGTGCCAGCAGCCCCCGGGAGCGGGAGAGGGAGACCCAGTACTTC. Amino acids: CASSPRERERETQYF. This chain uses TRBV11-3 with TRBJ2-5; 8 bases fit TRBD2. The germline V gene has CDR1 SGHNT and CDR2 YENEEA. The CDR3 length is 15 residues. The V segment lost 5 bases and the J segment 5 bases; nucleotides outside the gene matches: 10. Looking up the rest from reference TRBV11-3 and TRBJ2-5 gives the full variable domain: EAGVVQSPRYKIIEKKQPVAFWCNPISGHNTLYWYLQNLGQGPELLIRYENEEAVDDSQLPKDRFSAERLKGVDSTLKIQPAELGDSAVYLCASSPRERERETQYFGPGTRLLVL.

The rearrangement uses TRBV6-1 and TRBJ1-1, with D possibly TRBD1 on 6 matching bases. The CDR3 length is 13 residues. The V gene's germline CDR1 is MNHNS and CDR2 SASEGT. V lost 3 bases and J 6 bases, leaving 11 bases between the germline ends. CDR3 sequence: CASSDRDNAEAFF. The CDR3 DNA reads TGTGCCAGCAGTGACCGGGACAACGCTGAAGCTTTCTTT.

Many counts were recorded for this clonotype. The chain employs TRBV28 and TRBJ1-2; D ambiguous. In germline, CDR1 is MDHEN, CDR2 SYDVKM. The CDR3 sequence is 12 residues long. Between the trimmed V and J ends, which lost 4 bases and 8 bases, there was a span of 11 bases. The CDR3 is CASSWRRGGYTF. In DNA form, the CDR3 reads TGTGCCAGCAGTTGGAGGCGAGGGGGCTACACCTTC.

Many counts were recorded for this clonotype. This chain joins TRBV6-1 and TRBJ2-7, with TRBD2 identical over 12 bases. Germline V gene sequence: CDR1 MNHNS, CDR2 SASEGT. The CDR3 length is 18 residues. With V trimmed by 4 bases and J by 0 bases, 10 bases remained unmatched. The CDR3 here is CASSGTSGRKARSYEQYF. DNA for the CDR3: TGTGCCAGCAGTGGAACTAGCGGGAGGAAAGCCCGCTCCTACGAGCAGTACTTC.

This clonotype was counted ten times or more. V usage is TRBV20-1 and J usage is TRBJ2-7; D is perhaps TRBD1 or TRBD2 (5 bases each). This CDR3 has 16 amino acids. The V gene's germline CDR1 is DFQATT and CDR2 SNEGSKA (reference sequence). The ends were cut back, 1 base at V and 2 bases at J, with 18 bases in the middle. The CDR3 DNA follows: TGCAGTGCTAGAGCTATCCGGGACCGTCTTGCCTACGAGCAGTACTTC. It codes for CSARAIRDRLAYEQYF.

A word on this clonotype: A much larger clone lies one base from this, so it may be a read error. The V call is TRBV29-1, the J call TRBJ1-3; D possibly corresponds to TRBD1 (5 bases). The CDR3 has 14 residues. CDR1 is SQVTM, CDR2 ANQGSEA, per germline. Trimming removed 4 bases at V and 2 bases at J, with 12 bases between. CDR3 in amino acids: CSVVKQGAGNTIYF. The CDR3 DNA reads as TGCAGCGTTGTAAAACAAGGGGCTGGAAACACCATATATTTT.

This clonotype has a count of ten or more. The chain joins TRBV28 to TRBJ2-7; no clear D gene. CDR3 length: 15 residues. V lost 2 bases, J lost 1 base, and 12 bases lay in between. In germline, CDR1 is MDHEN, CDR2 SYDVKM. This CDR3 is CASSLGSGRSYEQYF. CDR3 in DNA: TGTGCCAGCAGTTTAGGGTCAGGCCGATCCTACGAGCAGTACTTC.

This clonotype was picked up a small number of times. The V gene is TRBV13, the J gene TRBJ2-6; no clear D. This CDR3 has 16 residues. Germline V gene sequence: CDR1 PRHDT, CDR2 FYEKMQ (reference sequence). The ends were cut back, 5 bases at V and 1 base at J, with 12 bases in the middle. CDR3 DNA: TGTGCCAGCAGCGTTCTTGGTGTTTCTGGGGCCAACGTCCTGACTTTC. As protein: CASSVLGVSGANVLTF.

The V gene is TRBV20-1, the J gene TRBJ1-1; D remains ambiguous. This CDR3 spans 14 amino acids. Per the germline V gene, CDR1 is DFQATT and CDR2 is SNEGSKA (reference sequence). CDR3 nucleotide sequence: TGCAGGGCGACATGGGGTCCGGGGAACACTGAAGCTTTCTTT. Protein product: CRATWGPGNTEAFF.

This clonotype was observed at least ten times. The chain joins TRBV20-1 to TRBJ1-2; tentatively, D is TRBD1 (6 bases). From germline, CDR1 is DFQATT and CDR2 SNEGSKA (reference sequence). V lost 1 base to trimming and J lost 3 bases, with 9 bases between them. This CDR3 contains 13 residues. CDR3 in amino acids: CSARAGVDYGYTF. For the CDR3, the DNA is TGCAGTGCTAGAGCAGGGGTGGACTATGGCTACACCTTC.

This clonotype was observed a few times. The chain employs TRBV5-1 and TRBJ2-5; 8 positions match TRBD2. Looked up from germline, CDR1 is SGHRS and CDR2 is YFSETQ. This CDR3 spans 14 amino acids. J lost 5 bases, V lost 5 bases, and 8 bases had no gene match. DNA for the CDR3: TGCGCCAGCAGAGATACGGGAGGGCTGGAGACCCAGTACTTC. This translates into CASRDTGGLETQYF. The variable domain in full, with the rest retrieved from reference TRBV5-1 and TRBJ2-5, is KAGVTQTPRYLIKTRGQQVTLSCSPISGHRSVSWYQQTPGQGLQFLFEYFSETQRNKGNFPGRFSGRQFSNSRSEMNVSTLELGDSALYLCASRDTGGLETQYFGPGTRLLVL.

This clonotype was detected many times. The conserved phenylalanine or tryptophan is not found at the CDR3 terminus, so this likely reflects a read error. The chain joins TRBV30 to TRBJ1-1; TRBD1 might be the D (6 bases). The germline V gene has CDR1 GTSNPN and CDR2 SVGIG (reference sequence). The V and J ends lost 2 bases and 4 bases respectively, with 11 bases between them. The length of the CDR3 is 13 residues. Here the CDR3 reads CAWSLDSSTEAFS. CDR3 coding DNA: TGTGCCTGGAGTTTGGACAGCAGCACTGAAGCTTTCTCT.

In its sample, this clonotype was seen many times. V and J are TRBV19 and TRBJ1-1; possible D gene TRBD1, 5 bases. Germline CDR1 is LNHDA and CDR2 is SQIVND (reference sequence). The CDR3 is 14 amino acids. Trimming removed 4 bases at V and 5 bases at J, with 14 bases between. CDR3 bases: TGTGCCAGTAGTAATGAAGGGGCGCGTACTGAAGCTTTCTTT. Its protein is CASSNEGARTEAFF. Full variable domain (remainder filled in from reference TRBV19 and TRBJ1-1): DGGITQSPKYLFRKEGQNVTLSCEQNLNHDAMYWYRQDPGQGLRLIYYSQIVNDFQKGDIAEGYSVSREKKESFPLTVTSAQKNPTAFYLCASSNEGARTEAFFGQGTRLTVV.

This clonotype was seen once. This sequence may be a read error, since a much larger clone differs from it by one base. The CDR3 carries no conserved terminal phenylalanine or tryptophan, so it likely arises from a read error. In DNA, the CDR3 is TGTGCCAGCAGTCCCCCCGCGGGGGTGAACACTGAAGCTTTCTCT. Protein product: CASSPPAGVNTEAFS. The chain is built from TRBV28 and TRBJ1-1; perhaps TRBD1 as D (5 bases). There are 15 residues in the CDR3. The germline V gene has CDR1 MDHEN and CDR2 SYDVKM. Trimming took off 5 bases at V and 0 bases at J, with 13 bases between the two ends.

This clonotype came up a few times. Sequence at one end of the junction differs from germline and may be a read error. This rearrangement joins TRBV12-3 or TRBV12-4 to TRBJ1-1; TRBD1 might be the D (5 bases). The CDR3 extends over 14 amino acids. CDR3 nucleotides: TGTGCCAGCAGTTTGTCAGGGTTGGGTACTGAAGCTTCCTTT. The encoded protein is CASSLSGLGTEASF.